A single T cell receptor beta chain is shown here with its context. The record originates from a study of identical twins. TCRdb re-derived calls from the 5' RACE reads in MiXCR, one entry per CDR3 protein. The table includes hundreds of thousands of distinct CDR3 sequences, 15% to 20% detected once. Germline values: CDR1 SNHLY, CDR2 FYNNEI. The CDR3 contains 16 residues. Losses at the gene ends were 6 bases for V and 5 bases for J; bases not matched to a gene: 14. The data were also submitted as part of a second study, on T cells expressing NK-cell markers.

This sequence was found in a woman aged 18-29 years in good health. Sequencing used PBMCs. The chain employs TRBV2 and TRBJ1-2; 8 nucleotides match TRBD1. The CDR3: CASRSGGLTFPYGYTF. CDR3 nucleotides: TGTGCCAGCAGGTCAGGGGGCCTAACCTTTCCTTATGGCTACACCTTC.